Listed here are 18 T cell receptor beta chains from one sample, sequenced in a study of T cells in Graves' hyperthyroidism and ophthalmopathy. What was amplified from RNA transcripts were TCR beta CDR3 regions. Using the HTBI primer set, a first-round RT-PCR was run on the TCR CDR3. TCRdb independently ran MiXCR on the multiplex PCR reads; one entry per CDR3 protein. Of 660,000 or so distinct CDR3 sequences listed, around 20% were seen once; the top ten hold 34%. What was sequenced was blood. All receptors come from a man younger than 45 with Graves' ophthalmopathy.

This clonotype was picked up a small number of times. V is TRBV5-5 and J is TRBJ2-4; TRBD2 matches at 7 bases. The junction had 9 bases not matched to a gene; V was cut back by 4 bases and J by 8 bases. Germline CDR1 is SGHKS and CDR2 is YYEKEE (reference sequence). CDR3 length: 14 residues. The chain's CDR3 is CASSLRTGGDIQYF. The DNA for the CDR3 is TGTGCCAGCAGCCTCCGGACGGGGGGAGACATTCAGTACTTC. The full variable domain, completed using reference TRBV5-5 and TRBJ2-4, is DAGVTQSPTHLIKTRGQQVTLRCSPISGHKSVSWYQQVLGQGPQFIFQYYEKEERGRGNFPDRFSARQFPNYSSELNVNALLLGDSALYLCASSLRTGGDIQYFGAGTRLSVL.

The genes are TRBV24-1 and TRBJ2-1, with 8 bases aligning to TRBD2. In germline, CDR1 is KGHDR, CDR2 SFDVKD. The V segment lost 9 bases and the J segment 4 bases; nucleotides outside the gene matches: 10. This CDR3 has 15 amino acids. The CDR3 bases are TGTGCCACCGCGGGCCCTAGCGGGCTTTACAATGAGCAGTTCTTC. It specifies CATAGPSGLYNEQFF.

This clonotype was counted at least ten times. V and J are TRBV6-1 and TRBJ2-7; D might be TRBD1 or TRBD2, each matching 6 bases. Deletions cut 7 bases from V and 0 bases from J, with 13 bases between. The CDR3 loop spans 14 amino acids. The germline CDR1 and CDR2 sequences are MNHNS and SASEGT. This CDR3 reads CASIKTGASYEQYF. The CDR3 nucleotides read TGTGCCAGCATTAAAACGGGGGCCTCCTACGAGCAGTACTTC.

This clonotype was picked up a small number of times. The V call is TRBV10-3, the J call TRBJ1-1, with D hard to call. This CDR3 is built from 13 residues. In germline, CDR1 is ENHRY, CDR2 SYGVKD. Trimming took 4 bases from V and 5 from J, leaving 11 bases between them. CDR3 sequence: CAISGHLGTEAFF. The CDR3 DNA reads TGTGCCATCAGTGGGCACTTGGGGACTGAAGCTTTCTTT.

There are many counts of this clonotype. The CDR3 spells CASSYGQGGTEAFF. For the CDR3, the DNA is TGTGCCAGCAGTTACGGACAGGGAGGGACTGAAGCTTTCTTT. The V and J genes are TRBV6-5 and TRBJ1-1, with TRBD1 identical over 8 bases. Trimming cost V 2 bases and J 5 bases; bases outside gene matches: 4. Germline V gene data show CDR1 as MNHEY and CDR2 as SVGAGI. This CDR3 has 14 residues.

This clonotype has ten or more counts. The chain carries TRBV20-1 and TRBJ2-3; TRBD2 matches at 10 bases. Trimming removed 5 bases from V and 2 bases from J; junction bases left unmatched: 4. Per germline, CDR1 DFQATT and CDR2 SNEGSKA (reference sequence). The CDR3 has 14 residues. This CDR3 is CSAELAGVTDTQYF. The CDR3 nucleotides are TGCAGTGCTGAGCTAGCGGGAGTCACAGATACGCAGTATTTT.

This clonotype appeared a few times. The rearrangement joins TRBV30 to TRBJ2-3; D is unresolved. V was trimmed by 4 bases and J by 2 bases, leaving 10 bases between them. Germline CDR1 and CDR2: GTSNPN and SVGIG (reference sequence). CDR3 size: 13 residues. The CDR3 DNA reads TGTGCCTGGAATGCTGGGGTCACAGATACGCAGTATTTT. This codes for CAWNAGVTDTQYF.

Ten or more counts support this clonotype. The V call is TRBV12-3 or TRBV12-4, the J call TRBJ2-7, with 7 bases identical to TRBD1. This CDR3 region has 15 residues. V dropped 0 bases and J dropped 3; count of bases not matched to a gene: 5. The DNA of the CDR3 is TGTGCCAGCAGTTTAGCGGGGACAGCGAACTACGAGCAGTACTTC. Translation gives CASSLAGTANYEQYF.

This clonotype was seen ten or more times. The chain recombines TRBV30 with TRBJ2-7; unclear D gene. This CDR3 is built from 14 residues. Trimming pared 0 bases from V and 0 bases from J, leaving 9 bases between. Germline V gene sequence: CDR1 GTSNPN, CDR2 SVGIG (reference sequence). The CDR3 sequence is CAWSVGSASYEQYF. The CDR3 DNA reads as TGTGCCTGGAGTGTGGGATCCGCCTCCTACGAGCAGTACTTC. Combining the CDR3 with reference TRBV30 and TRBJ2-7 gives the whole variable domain SQTIHQWPATLVQPVGSPLSLECTVEGTSNPNLYWYRQAAGRGLQLLFYSVGIGQISSEVPQNLSASRPQDRQFILSSKKLLLSDSGFYLCAWSVGSASYEQYFGPGTRLTVT.

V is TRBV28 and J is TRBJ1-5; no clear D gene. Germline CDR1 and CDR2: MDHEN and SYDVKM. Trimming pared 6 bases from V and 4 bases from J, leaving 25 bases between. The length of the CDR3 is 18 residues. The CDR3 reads CASRGSHLSTRRNQPQHF. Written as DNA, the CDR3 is TGTGCCAGCAGGGGCAGCCACCTCTCGACTAGGAGGAATCAGCCCCAGCATTTT.

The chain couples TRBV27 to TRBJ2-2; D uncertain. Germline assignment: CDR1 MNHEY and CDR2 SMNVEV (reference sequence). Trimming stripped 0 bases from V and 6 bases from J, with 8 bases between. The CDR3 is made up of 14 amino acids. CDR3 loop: CASSLSQPPGELFF. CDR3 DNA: TGTGCCAGCAGTTTATCACAGCCTCCCGGGGAGCTGTTTTTT.

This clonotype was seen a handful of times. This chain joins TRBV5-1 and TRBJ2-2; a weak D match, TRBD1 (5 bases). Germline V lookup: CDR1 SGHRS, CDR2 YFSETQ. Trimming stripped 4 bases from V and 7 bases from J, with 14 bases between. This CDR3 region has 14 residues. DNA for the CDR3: TGCGCCAGCAGCGTCGCCGGGCAGGGCGGGGAGCTGTTTTTT. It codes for CASSVAGQGGELFF.

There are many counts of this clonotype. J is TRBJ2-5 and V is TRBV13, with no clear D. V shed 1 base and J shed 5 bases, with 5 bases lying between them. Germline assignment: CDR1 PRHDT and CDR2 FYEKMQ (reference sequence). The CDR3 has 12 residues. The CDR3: CASSLATETQYF. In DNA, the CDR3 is TGTGCCAGCAGCTTAGCTACGGAGACCCAGTACTTC.

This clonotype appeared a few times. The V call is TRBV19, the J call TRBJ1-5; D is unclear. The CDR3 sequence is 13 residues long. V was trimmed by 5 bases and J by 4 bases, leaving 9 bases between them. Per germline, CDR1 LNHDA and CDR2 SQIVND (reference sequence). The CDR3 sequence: CASSVSDNQPQHF. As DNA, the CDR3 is TGTGCCAGTAGTGTGTCAGATAATCAGCCCCAGCATTTT.

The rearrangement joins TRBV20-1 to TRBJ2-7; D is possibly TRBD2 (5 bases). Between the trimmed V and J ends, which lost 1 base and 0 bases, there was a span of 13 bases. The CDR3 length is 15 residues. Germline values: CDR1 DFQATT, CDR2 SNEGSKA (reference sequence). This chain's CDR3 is CSARGIGLLSYEQYF. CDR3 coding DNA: TGCAGTGCTAGAGGAATAGGACTCCTCTCCTACGAGCAGTACTTC.

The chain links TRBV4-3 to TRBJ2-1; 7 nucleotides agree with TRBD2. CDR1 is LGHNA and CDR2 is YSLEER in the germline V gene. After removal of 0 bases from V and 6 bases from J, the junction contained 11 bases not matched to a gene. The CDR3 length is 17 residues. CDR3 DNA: TGCGCCAGCAGCCAAGATTTTGGGGAGGGAGTTCGCAATGAGCAGTTCTTC. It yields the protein CASSQDFGEGVRNEQFF.

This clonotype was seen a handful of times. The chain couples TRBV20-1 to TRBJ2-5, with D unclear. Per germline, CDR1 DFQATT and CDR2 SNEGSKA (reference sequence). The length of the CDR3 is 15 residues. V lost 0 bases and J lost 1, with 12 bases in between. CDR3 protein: CSARDRSGLQETQYF. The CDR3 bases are TGCAGTGCTAGAGATCGTTCAGGCCTCCAAGAGACCCAGTACTTC.

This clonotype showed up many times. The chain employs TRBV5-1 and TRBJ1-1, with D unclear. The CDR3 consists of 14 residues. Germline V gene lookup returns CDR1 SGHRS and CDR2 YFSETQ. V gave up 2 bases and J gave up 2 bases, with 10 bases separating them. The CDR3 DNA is TGCGCCAGCAGCTTTGTGCAAGGCAACACTGAAGCTTTCTTT. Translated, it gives CASSFVQGNTEAFF.